This T cell receptor beta chain was obtained from a study of CD8+ T cells in alopecia areata. Treatment described: oral pan-JAK inhibitor, 5-10 mg twice daily. The CDR3 has 16 residues. Germline V gives CDR1 SGHNT, CDR2 YYREEE (reference sequence). The junction had 8 bases not matched to a gene; V was cut back by 4 bases and J by 5 bases. This clone came up once. TCR sequencing used cDNA made by reverse transcription of extracted RNA. Sequencing was performed with immunoSEQ multiplex PCR; in TCRdb, only in-frame clones are kept and a portion is missing. The profile shows 95,000 to 150,000 clones, around 60% of them singletons.

The sample in question was CD4+ T cells sorted from blood, obtained at week 4, from a patient treated with tofacitinib. This rearrangement joins TRBV5-4 to TRBJ2-5; 13 positions agree with TRBD2. The source is a human donor with alopecia areata. In DNA, the CDR3 is TGTGCCAGCAGCGACGGACTAGCGGGAGCGGCGGAGACCCAGTACTTC. Translating it yields CASSDGLAGAAETQYF. The whole variable domain, filled in from reference TRBV5-4 and TRBJ2-5, reads ETGVTQSPTHLIKTRGQQVTLRCSSQSGHNTVSWYQQALGQGPQFIFQYYREEENGRGNFPPRFSGLQFPNYSSELNVNALELDDSALYLCASSDGLAGAAETQYFGPGTRLLVL.